The clone carrying this TCR beta chain was seen just once. The antigen remains undetermined. Germline V CDR1 and CDR2: SGDLS, YYNGEE. The CDR3 extends over 12 amino acids. Trimming left V 3 bases short and J 11 bases short, with 12 bases between. The data were obtained in a study of cytomegalovirus exposure and HLA in healthy donors. Study-level background: The same platform was used for the 110 or so validation repertoires as for the approximately 720 first-cohort repertoires, as reported in a later analysis.

Some clones are missing from TCRdb's copy, which holds only in-frame ones; the method was immunoSEQ multiplex PCR. The sample yields 250,000 to 300,000 clones, about 90% seen once. Points from the study as a whole: A few CMV-associated chains proved CMV antigen-specific in vitro. With high specificity and sensitivity, the classifier reportedly diagnosed cytomegalovirus status. The study labeled 170 or so TCR beta chains cytomegalovirus-associated.

V is TRBV9 and J is TRBJ2-1, with a weak D call TRBD1 (5 bases). The receptor's source is a woman younger than 30 in good health and CMV-seronegative. The sequenced sample consisted of PBMCs. Here the CDR3 DNA reads TGTGCCAGCAGCGCCGACAGACAAAAGCAGTTCTTC. Protein sequence: CASSADRQKQFF. The full variable domain, rest sourced from reference TRBV9 and TRBJ2-1, is DSGVTQTPKHLITATGQRVTLRCSPRSGDLSVYWYQQSLDQGLQFLIQYYNGEERAKGNILERFSAQQFPDLHSELNLSSLELGDSALYFCASSADRQKQFFGPGTRLTVL.